This is a list of T cell receptor beta chains from one sample in a study of CD8+CD57+ T cells in acquired aplastic anemia. TCRdb itself ran the reads through MiXCR, one entry per CDR3 protein. In the table there are approximately 470,000 distinct CDR3 sequences, more than 25% of which are singletons. The sequenced sample consisted of sorted CD4+, CD8+, or CD8+CD57+ T cells (not recorded which) from PBMCs. Source of these receptors: a human donor with aplastic anemia. Each CDR3 is given with its conserved first and last residue.

cdr3_aa j_call v_call
CASSLAGGSQPQHF TRBJ1-5 TRBV7-2
CSATSGPTYEQYF TRBJ2-7 TRBV20-1
CASSQVGGYTF TRBJ1-2 TRBV14
CASSSASGGVRSYNEQFF TRBJ2-1 TRBV5-4
CASSLQWGTLHF TRBJ1-6 TRBV12-3/TRBV12-4
CASSLEQGHNERFF TRBJ2-1 TRBV11-1
CASSNNPGGSYNSPLHF TRBJ1-6 TRBV6-4
CASSEIGAGNTEAFF TRBJ1-1 TRBV2
CASKHGYGYTF TRBJ1-2 TRBV10-1
CASSQGSAGGLDTQYF TRBJ2-3 TRBV13
CASSTSQPPYEQYF TRBJ2-7 TRBV5-4
CATSRESGVIYEQYF TRBJ2-7 TRBV15
CSAGDRVRYGYTF TRBJ1-2 TRBV29-1
CAISYGRAYEQYF TRBJ2-7 TRBV6-5
CASTRTGGSGYTF TRBJ1-2 TRBV6-1
CATLSPGDHSYEQYF TRBJ2-7 TRBV19
CATSGDRGLYGYTF TRBJ1-2 TRBV15
CASSLPGRGTQYF TRBJ2-3 TRBV7-2